The clone carrying this T cell receptor (beta chain) showed up many times. Its specificity is not known. These data are taken from a study of T cells after yellow fever vaccination. Points from the study as a whole: Contamination by abundant bulk-population clonotypes could be present in FACS-sorted repertoires.

From the 5' RACE reads, TCRdb called clonotypes with MiXCR, one entry per CDR3 protein. The data show about 130,000 distinct CDR3 sequences, with roughly 6.7% seen just once and around 2.7% held by the top ten. This CDR3 spans 14 amino acids. Trimming pared 6 bases from V and 0 bases from J, leaving 12 bases between. This clonotype was obtained from a man younger than 35 who received the YFV17D yellow fever vaccine. Sequences were derived from CD4+ T cells sorted from PBMCs, sampled 10 to 11 days after the first yellow fever vaccination. The chain couples TRBV12-3 or TRBV12-4 to TRBJ2-7, with D possibly TRBD2 on 5 matching bases. The CDR3 here is CASSPRLNSYEQYF. The DNA for the CDR3 is TGTGCCAGCAGCCCCCGACTAAACTCCTACGAGCAGTACTTC.